This entry describes one TCR beta chain. Only in-frame clones appear in the TCRdb table, and some are missing; sequencing was by immunoSEQ multiplex PCR. The sample has a few hundred thousand clones, approximately 89% seen once. This sample was included in a study of blood T cell repertoires in COVID-19. On the study more broadly: Acute and convalescent COVID-19 specimens originated in the United States, Italy and Spain.

Germline V gives CDR1 MNHEY, CDR2 SVGEGT. CDR3 length equals 16 residues. Trimming removed 5 bases from V and 5 bases from J; junction bases left unmatched: 14. The sample was peripheral blood. This receptor was taken from a woman between 40 and 55 years old who had recovered from COVID-19. The J gene is TRBJ2-7, the V gene TRBV6-2 or TRBV6-3, with TRBD2 identical over 8 bases. In nucleotides, the CDR3 is TGTGCCAGCAGTCCAGTCACTAGCGGAGCGGAGAACGAGCAGTACGTC. Amino acid sequence: CASSPVTSGAENEQYV.